The following is a T cell receptor (beta chain) sequence with its context. Trimming at V came to 3 bases and at J to 6 bases, leaving 1 base not matched to a gene. This CDR3 contains 13 residues. Germline assignment: CDR1 SGDLS and CDR2 YYNGEE. Spiking of synthetic TCR analog templates was performed in each PCR. TCRdb keeps only in-frame clones here, not all; method: immunoSEQ multiplex PCR. In the table there are some 63,000 clones, about four fifths of which are singletons. These data belong to a study of PD-L1 blockade in urothelial cancer. Study as a whole: Starting around 2014, patients were given atezolizumab (1,200 mg intravenously every 3 weeks). Per blood sample, T cells had a median of about 150,000.

Time point: pretreatment peripheral blood. This specimen was PBMCs, taken around atezolizumab (anti-PD-L1) treatment. The sequence was obtained from a man aged 70-80 years with urothelial cancer. This chain links TRBV9 with TRBJ2-7; 12 bases line up with TRBD1. CDR3 in amino acids: CASSGGQGAEQYF. CDR3 nucleotide sequence: TGTGCCAGCAGCGGGGGACAGGGGGCCGAGCAGTACTTC.